One sample yielded the 32 T cell receptor beta chains listed below, sequenced in a study of beta chain features in type 1 diabetes (dated by TCRdb to the late 2010s). Receptors were amplified or captured by the immunoSEQ multiplex PCR assay. The High Capacity cDNA Reverse Transcription Kit was used to reverse transcribe all of the isolated RNA, meaning that expressed TCRB transcripts were what got sequenced. TCRdb took this table from immuneACCESS and kept in-frame rearrangements with V and J called. Such tables lack part of the clones; where checked against another copy, unresolved V genes explain under half of the gap, and the rest is unexplained. The sample has about 450,000 clones on record, roughly 11% of them singletons. The ten largest clonotypes hold more than 0.045% of the sample. The sample consisted of naive CD4+ T cells from blood. The cell subset or site label here, explained by the study, means: true naive CD4+ T cells. Receptors originate from a young woman in good health.

This clone has only a few counts. The chain carries TRBV7-3 and TRBJ2-1; D remains unclear. The CDR3 is 15 amino acids. Germline V gives CDR1 SGHTA, CDR2 FQGTGA. V lost 0 bases, J lost 2 bases, and 8 bases lay in between. The CDR3 DNA is TGTGCCAGCAGCTTAACAGGGTTCCCCTACAATGAGCAGTTCTTC. Its protein is CASSLTGFPYNEQFF.

This clone came up a few times. The rearrangement uses TRBV30 and TRBJ2-3; 10 bases agree with TRBD1. The V gene end was trimmed by 1 base and the J gene end by 2 bases; junction bases not matched to a gene: 6. CDR3 length: 16 residues. The germline gives CDR1 GTSNPN, CDR2 SVGIG (reference sequence). The CDR3 bases are TGTGCCTGGAGTGGGATGACAGGGGGCTTCACAGATACGCAGTATTTT. Protein sequence: CAWSGMTGGFTDTQYF.

This clone was recorded a few times. This chain joins TRBV2 and TRBJ1-4; D is undetermined. Germline V gene sequence: CDR1 SNHLY, CDR2 FYNNEI. The CDR3 runs to 14 residues. Deletions cut 5 bases from V and 5 bases from J, with 12 bases between. CDR3 protein: CASSPELRNEKLFF. The CDR3 DNA is TGTGCCAGCAGTCCTGAGTTGAGAAATGAAAAACTGTTTTTT.

This chain joins TRBV4-2 and TRBJ1-1; D is perhaps TRBD1 (5 bases). Looked up from germline, CDR1 is LGHNA and CDR2 is YNFKEQ. The V end was cut by 1 base, the J end by 1 base, with 13 bases between. The CDR3 length is 16 residues. Here the CDR3 reads CASSQAGGGTNTEAFF. The CDR3 DNA sequence: TGTGCCAGCAGCCAAGCTGGCGGAGGGACGAACACTGAAGCTTTCTTT.

This clone was seen only a few times. CDR3 sequence reads: CSGQGWDTEAFF. The DNA for the CDR3 is TGCAGCGGACAGGGTTGGGACACTGAAGCTTTCTTT. This chain uses TRBV29-1 with TRBJ1-1, with 7 nucleotides matching TRBD1. The CDR3 length is 12 residues. Germline V CDR1 and CDR2: SQVTM, ANQGSEA. Germline trimming cut 7 bases from V and 3 bases from J; bases unmatched to any gene: 5.

The chain has TRBV6-1 and TRBJ2-7; 12 nucleotides match TRBD2. V lost 9 bases to trimming and J lost 3 bases; unmatched junction nucleotides: 3. The CDR3 length is 13 residues. Germline V gene lookup returns CDR1 MNHNS and CDR2 SASEGT. CDR3 DNA: TGTGCCAGTCGACTAGCGGGGGTCTACGAGCAGTACGTC. Translated, it gives CASRLAGVYEQYV.

Comment on this clone: An end of the junction differs from the germline gene, which may be a read error. The chain is built from TRBV9 and TRBJ1-6; 10 bases agree with TRBD1. Per the germline V gene, CDR1 is SGDLS and CDR2 is YYNGEE. The CDR3 is made up of 16 amino acids. The CDR3 sequence is CANSVDRGPDNSPLHF. CDR3 sequence (DNA): TGTGCCAACAGCGTAGACAGGGGGCCGGATAATTCACCCCTCCACTTT.

This clone has a handful of counts. This chain links TRBV28 with TRBJ1-6, with a tentative D call TRBD1 (5 bases). Germline CDR1 MDHEN, CDR2 SYDVKM. This CDR3 has 15 amino acids. Trimming pared 5 bases from V and 8 bases from J, leaving 16 bases between. CDR3 bases: TGTGCCAGCAGTCACCAGGGAGCGGGTTATTCACCCCTCCACTTT. Amino acid sequence: CASSHQGAGYSPLHF.

The chain is built from TRBV5-1 and TRBJ2-4, with D maybe TRBD1 (6 bases). CDR1 SGHRS and CDR2 YFSETQ come from the germline V gene. This CDR3 region has 14 residues. V lost 1 base, J lost 5 bases, and 10 bases lay in between. CDR3 in DNA: TGCGCCAGCAGCTTGACGGGACAAGAAAACATTCAGTACTTC. Translating gives CASSLTGQENIQYF.

The rearrangement joins TRBV19 to TRBJ2-5, with 7 bases fitting TRBD1. The V gene end was trimmed by 7 bases and the J gene end by 3 bases; junction bases not matched to a gene: 5. The germline V gene has CDR1 LNHDA and CDR2 SQIVND (reference sequence). The length of the CDR3 is 13 residues. The DNA of the CDR3 is TGTGCCAGTACCGACCAGGGGGAAGAGACCCAGTACTTC. Protein: CASTDQGEETQYF.

This clone has just a few counts. The genes are TRBV5-1 and TRBJ2-5, with D perhaps matching TRBD2 (6 bases). The ends were cut back, 4 bases at V and 0 bases at J, with 13 bases in the middle. Germline lookup yields CDR1 SGHRS and CDR2 YFSETQ. The CDR3 contains 15 residues. The CDR3: CASSPGLLYQETQYF. In nucleotides, the CDR3 is TGCGCCAGCAGCCCGGGACTCCTGTACCAAGAGACCCAGTACTTC.

This clone was observed a few times. The chain has TRBV7-3 and TRBJ2-7; D remains unclear. Germline V CDR1 and CDR2: SGHTA, FQGTGA. This CDR3 is built from 15 residues. V lost 5 bases and J lost 2, with 16 bases in between. This chain's CDR3 is CASSLTAVSTYEQYF. DNA for the CDR3: TGTGCCAGCAGCCTGACGGCAGTAAGTACCTACGAGCAGTACTTC.

This clone showed up just a few times. Other DNA sequences in this sample translate to the same CDR3. V gene TRBV5-1 combines with J gene TRBJ2-5; tentatively, D is TRBD1 or TRBD2 (6 bases each). V was shortened by 2 bases and J by 5 bases, with 10 bases between the two germline ends. The CDR3 consists of 13 residues. Germline lookup yields CDR1 SGHRS and CDR2 YFSETQ. CDR3 residues: CASSLGGSETQYF. DNA of the CDR3: TGCGCCAGCAGCTTAGGGGGGTCGGAGACCCAGTACTTC.

The V call is TRBV19, the J call TRBJ2-2, with D possibly being TRBD1 or TRBD2 (5 bases each). V was clipped by 7 bases and J by 2 bases, with 17 bases between them. The germline gives CDR1 LNHDA, CDR2 SQIVND (reference sequence). The CDR3 loop spans 16 amino acids. CDR3 DNA: TGTGCCAGTACCGACAAGGGGACGGCTAACACCGGGGAGCTGTTTTTT. It specifies CASTDKGTANTGELFF. Looking up the rest from reference TRBV19 and TRBJ2-2 gives the full variable domain: DGGITQSPKYLFRKEGQNVTLSCEQNLNHDAMYWYRQDPGQGLRLIYYSQIVNDFQKGDIAEGYSVSREKKESFPLTVTSAQKNPTAFYLCASTDKGTANTGELFFGEGSRLTVL.

The chain couples TRBV5-6 to TRBJ1-6; 8 positions agree with TRBD1. CDR1 and CDR2 (germline): SGHDT, YYEEEE. The V gene end was trimmed by 0 bases and the J gene end by 10 bases; junction bases not matched to a gene: 3. This CDR3 is 14 amino acids long. This CDR3 is CASSLVPGGSPLHF. DNA of the CDR3: TGTGCCAGCAGCTTGGTGCCAGGGGGCTCACCCCTCCACTTT.

V and J are TRBV29-1 and TRBJ1-2; D is unclear. This CDR3 contains 16 residues. Germline V lookup: CDR1 SQVTM, CDR2 ANQGSEA. The V end was cut by 0 bases, the J end by 4 bases, with 18 bases between. DNA of the CDR3: TGCAGCGTTGAAGAGACCCAGCCAGCCTTATCCTATGGCTACACCTTC. This encodes CSVEETQPALSYGYTF.

This clone appeared a few times. The V gene is TRBV2, the J gene TRBJ1-5; no clear D gene. Germline CDR1 is SNHLY and CDR2 is FYNNEI. This CDR3 is 15 amino acids long. V lost 8 bases to trimming and J lost 3 bases, with 17 bases between them. In nucleotides, the CDR3 is TGTGCCAGCCGAGGCATGGAGCTGCTCAATCAGCCCCAGCATTTT. It codes for CASRGMELLNQPQHF.

The chain couples TRBV30 to TRBJ1-2; TRBD1 is a possible D gene (5 bases). Trimming removed 4 bases from V and 4 bases from J, with 10 bases in between. Germline V lookup: CDR1 GTSNPN, CDR2 SVGIG (reference sequence). The CDR3 extends over 12 amino acids. The CDR3 sequence is CAWTGLRYGYTF. The CDR3, as DNA: TGTGCCTGGACAGGGCTGCGCTATGGCTACACCTTC. The full variable domain, completed using reference TRBV30 and TRBJ1-2, is SQTIHQWPATLVQPVGSPLSLECTVEGTSNPNLYWYRQAAGRGLQLLFYSVGIGQISSEVPQNLSASRPQDRQFILSSKKLLLSDSGFYLCAWTGLRYGYTFGSGTRLTVV.

This clone was seen a few times. The rearrangement links TRBV4-3 to TRBJ2-2, with D unresolved. Per germline, CDR1 LGHNA and CDR2 YSLEER. The CDR3 length is 16 residues. Trimming shortened V by 0 bases and J by 5 bases, and 13 bases separated the two germline ends. The CDR3 nucleotides read TGCGCCAGCAGCCAAGATAACCGGGTCGGGACCGGGGAGCTGTTTTTT. It is translated as CASSQDNRVGTGELFF.

The chain recombines TRBV4-1 with TRBJ2-7; D remains ambiguous. Germline V CDR1 and CDR2: MGHRA, YSYEKL. CDR3 length: 15 residues. Trimming stripped 2 bases from V and 2 bases from J, with 13 bases between. In DNA form, the CDR3 reads TGCGCCAGCAGCCAACTACCCCTGTTGACCTACGAGCAGTACGTC. It translates to CASSQLPLLTYEQYV.

This clone was counted a few times. The chain couples TRBV14 to TRBJ2-1; the match to TRBD2 covers 12 bases. The V and J ends lost 6 bases and 15 bases, in that order; junction bases with no gene match: 6. CDR3 size: 12 residues. CDR1 and CDR2 (germline): SGHDN, FVKESK. The CDR3 DNA reads as TGTGCCAGCAGAATCGGACTAGCGGGATGGTTCTTC. This translates into CASRIGLAGWFF.

This CDR3 is CASSLVGIRSLADLETQYF. CDR3 DNA: TGTGCCAGCAGCTTAGTAGGTATTCGGTCGCTAGCGGACCTAGAGACCCAGTACTTC. The chain is built from TRBV7-2 and TRBJ2-5; 7 bases are shared with TRBD2. The CDR3 is made up of 19 amino acids. The germline CDR1 and CDR2 sequences are SGHTA and FQGNSA. The ends lost 1 base at V and 4 bases at J; junction bases unmatched: 18.

The rearrangement links TRBV29-1 to TRBJ2-1; TRBD1 agrees at 7 bases. Germline CDR1 is SQVTM and CDR2 is ANQGSEA. This CDR3 spans 14 amino acids. V trimming: 7 bases; J trimming: 2 bases; junction bases outside the gene matches: 8. The DNA of the CDR3 is TGCAGCGCCCCAGAACAGGGGACCTACAATGAGCAGTTCTTC. Translated, it gives CSAPEQGTYNEQFF.

Only a few counts were recorded for this clone. Other nucleotide sequences in the sample specify the same CDR3. The rearrangement joins TRBV30 to TRBJ1-2; D ambiguous. The CDR3 contains 11 residues. Trimming removed 1 base at V and 4 bases at J, with 4 bases between. CDR1 and CDR2 from the germline V gene are GTSNPN and SVGIG (reference sequence). The DNA for the CDR3 is TGTGCCTGGAGTGGCGGCTATGGCTACACCTTC. Translated: CAWSGGYGYTF.

As regards this clone: The sample carries other DNA sequences with the same CDR3. The gene calls are TRBV9 and TRBJ2-1; the D call may be TRBD1 or TRBD2 (5 bases each). The ends were cut back, 0 bases at V and 4 bases at J, with 8 bases in the middle. The V gene's germline CDR1 is SGDLS and CDR2 YYNGEE. The CDR3 runs 14 residues. CDR3 sequence: CASSVEGTYNEQFF. The CDR3 nucleotides read TGTGCCAGCAGCGTAGAGGGGACGTACAATGAGCAGTTCTTC.

This chain joins TRBV7-2 and TRBJ2-7; 11 bases line up with TRBD1. CDR3 length: 15 residues. Germline values: CDR1 SGHTA, CDR2 FQGNSA. V lost 3 bases, J lost 3 bases, and 4 bases stayed unmatched. The CDR3 DNA follows: TGTGCCAGCAGCTTGTCCGGGACAGGGGGCTACGAGCAGTACTTC. Translating gives CASSLSGTGGYEQYF.

This sequence joins TRBV6-1 and TRBJ2-1; tentatively, D is TRBD2 (5 bases). CDR3 size: 14 residues. Germline V gene sequence: CDR1 MNHNS, CDR2 SASEGT. Trimming removed 1 base at V and 9 bases at J, with 13 bases between. Here the CDR3 DNA reads TGTGCCAGCAGTGAAGTGGGAGTAATCGGTGAGCAGTTCTTC. Translation: CASSEVGVIGEQFF.

This chain joins TRBV9 and TRBJ2-7; D unresolved. The CDR3 totals 15 residues. The germline gives CDR1 SGDLS, CDR2 YYNGEE. Trimming pared 4 bases from V and 3 bases from J, leaving 17 bases between. The CDR3 DNA sequence: TGTGCCAGCAGCCCATACGCTTCGCCCTACTACGAGCAGTACGTC. Residues: CASSPYASPYYEQYV.

The chain is built from TRBV7-2 and TRBJ2-5; D not resolved. CDR1 and CDR2 from the germline V gene are SGHTA and FQGNSA. V lost 3 bases and J lost 2, with 10 bases in between. This CDR3 is built from 14 residues. This CDR3 reads CASSFSTAQETQYF. DNA of the CDR3: TGTGCCAGCAGCTTCTCCACAGCACAAGAGACCCAGTACTTC.

Concerning this clone itself: The sample has other DNA sequences that encode this CDR3 too. The chain combines TRBV7-3 with TRBJ2-3; no firm D call. Trimming removed 0 bases from V and 0 bases from J, with 7 bases in between. The V gene's germline CDR1 is SGHTA and CDR2 FQGTGA. The CDR3 has 15 residues. CDR3: CASSLTASSTDTQYF. CDR3 in DNA: TGTGCCAGCAGCTTAACGGCATCTAGCACAGATACGCAGTATTTT.

This clone showed up just a few times. The chain recombines TRBV10-3 with TRBJ2-1; 8 bases agree with TRBD2. The junction had 14 bases not matched to a gene; V was cut back by 6 bases and J by 7 bases. The germline V gene encodes CDR1 ENHRY and CDR2 SYGVKD. The CDR3 consists of 16 residues. CDR3 nucleotide sequence: TGTGCCATCAGGCCTTTAGCGGGATGGGGGCGGAATGAGCAGTTCTTC. This translates into CAIRPLAGWGRNEQFF.

The chain employs TRBV5-1 and TRBJ2-1; 8 nucleotides match TRBD2. Trimming took 4 bases from V and 4 from J; bases not matched to a gene: 7. Germline CDR1 SGHRS, CDR2 YFSETQ. This CDR3 comprises 15 residues. CDR3 bases: TGCGCCAGCAGCATTGAATTAGCGGGATACAATGAGCAGTTCTTC. This sequence encodes CASSIELAGYNEQFF.